Below, 21 T cell receptor beta chains from the same sample are listed, as sequenced in a study of T cell repertoires in cytomegalovirus infection. TCRdb recomputed calls from the reads with MiXCR, one row per CDR3 protein. The sample lists 120,000 to 150,000 distinct CDR3 sequences, about 6.3% seen once, with approximately 18% in the top ten. Material: PBMCs. These receptors came from a human donor in good health (CMV status not recorded). Some clones in this sample may be carry-over from other donors' samples.

The table lists this clonotype with many counts. The chain has TRBV15 and TRBJ1-1; D unresolved. Trimming cost V 6 bases and J 5 bases, with 13 bases left between them. Per germline, CDR1 LNHNV and CDR2 YYDKDF (reference sequence). The CDR3 loop spans 13 amino acids. CDR3 nucleotides: TGTGCCACCAGTATAGGTCTTCGGACTGAAGCTTTCTTT. Encoded protein: CATSIGLRTEAFF.

This chain uses TRBV7-7 with TRBJ2-1; D gene uncertain. The CDR3 length is 13 residues. CDR1 SSHAT and CDR2 FNYEAQ come from the germline V gene (reference sequence). The ends were cut back, 1 base at V and 6 bases at J, with 7 bases in the middle. In DNA form, the CDR3 reads TGTGCCAGCAGCTTAGATTATTTCAATGAGCAGTTCTTC. Its translation: CASSLDYFNEQFF.

This clonotype was counted ten times or more. This chain joins TRBV19 and TRBJ1-1; D unclear. Germline V lookup: CDR1 LNHDA, CDR2 SQIVND (reference sequence). The length of the CDR3 is 14 residues. V was pared by 1 base and J by 3 bases, with 9 bases between. CDR3 sequence (DNA): TGTGCCAGTAGTATAGGAATTGAGCACACTGAAGCTTTCTTT. Its translation: CASSIGIEHTEAFF.

At least ten counts were recorded for this clonotype. This chain connects TRBV18 to TRBJ2-5; 8 nucleotides align to TRBD1. V was pared by 6 bases and J by 1 base, with 7 bases of the junction left unmatched. Germline lookup yields CDR1 KGHSH and CDR2 LQKENI. The CDR3 sequence is 15 residues long. In nucleotides, the CDR3 is TGTGCCAGCTCTCAGTGGACAGGGCCCCAAGAGACCCAGTACTTC. Translating it yields CASSQWTGPQETQYF.

Many counts were recorded for this clonotype. This sequence joins TRBV6-2 or TRBV6-3 and TRBJ2-7; D is ambiguous. The CDR3 is 10 residues long. In germline, CDR1 is MNHEY, CDR2 SVGEGT. V lost 8 bases to trimming and J lost 2 bases, with 4 bases between them. Written as DNA, the CDR3 is TGTGCCAGCGGGGCCTACGAGCAGTACTTC. This translates into CASGAYEQYF.

At least ten counts were recorded for this clonotype. This rearrangement joins TRBV4-3 to TRBJ2-3; 8 bases match TRBD2. With 0 bases clipped from V and 6 bases from J, the junction kept 5 bases outside the gene matches. The length of the CDR3 is 15 residues. The germline V gene encodes CDR1 LGHNA and CDR2 YSLEER. CDR3 sequence: CASSQDRGTSDTQYF. Here the CDR3 DNA reads TGCGCCAGCAGCCAAGATCGGGGGACTAGTGATACGCAGTATTTT.

This clonotype showed up many times. The gene calls are TRBV7-9 and TRBJ1-2; TRBD1 matches 10 bases. The CDR3 has 16 residues. Germline values: CDR1 SEHNR, CDR2 FQNEAQ (reference sequence). The J segment lost 7 bases and the V segment lost 0 bases, leaving 8 bases of the junction unmatched. CDR3 DNA: TGTGCCAGCAGCTTAGCCCCTTGGACAGGGGGGAGTGGCTACACCTTC. It codes for CASSLAPWTGGSGYTF.

This clonotype has a count of ten or more. This chain uses TRBV7-2 with TRBJ2-1, with a tentative D call TRBD2 (6 bases). This CDR3 spans 15 amino acids. The germline V and J ends were trimmed by 1 base and 0 bases, with 7 bases remaining between them. The germline CDR1 and CDR2 sequences are SGHTA and FQGNSA. DNA of the CDR3: TGTGCCAGCAGCTTAGACGGGAGCTCCTACAATGAGCAGTTCTTC. This translates into CASSLDGSSYNEQFF.

The sample holds many counts of this clonotype. This sequence joins TRBV27 and TRBJ2-1; D is undetermined. The CDR3 has 14 amino acids. V was pared by 5 bases and J by 0 bases, with 8 bases between. CDR1 is MNHEY and CDR2 is SMNVEV in the germline V gene (reference sequence). CDR3: CASSRPASYNEQFF. In DNA form, the CDR3 reads TGTGCCAGCAGTCGGCCAGCCTCCTACAATGAGCAGTTCTTC.

This clonotype showed up many times. The chain is built from TRBV6-2 or TRBV6-3 and TRBJ2-1; the match to TRBD1 covers 7 bases. The junction had 3 bases not matched to a gene; V was cut back by 11 bases and J by 2 bases. The length of the CDR3 is 12 residues. Germline V lookup: CDR1 MNHEY, CDR2 SVGEGT. The chain's CDR3 is CASGQTYNEQFF. DNA of the CDR3: TGTGCCTCGGGACAGACCTACAATGAGCAGTTCTTC.

The chain recombines TRBV9 with TRBJ1-5; 9 nucleotides line up with TRBD1. This CDR3 is 19 amino acids long. Germline V gene lookup returns CDR1 SGDLS and CDR2 YYNGEE. V trimming: 1 base; J trimming: 1 base; junction bases outside the gene matches: 12. This CDR3 is CASSVPNRDRAGSNQPQHF. Written as DNA, the CDR3 is TGTGCCAGCAGCGTACCCAACCGGGACAGGGCTGGGAGCAATCAGCCCCAGCATTTT.

This clonotype was counted a few times. The V gene is TRBV7-2, the J gene TRBJ1-1, with D perhaps matching TRBD1 (5 bases). Per the germline V gene, CDR1 is SGHTA and CDR2 is FQGNSA. V gave up 2 bases and J gave up 6 bases, with 7 bases separating them. This CDR3 contains 12 residues. Written as DNA, the CDR3 is TGTGCCAGCAGCTTATGGGGCTCTGAAGCTTTCTTT. Translating gives CASSLWGSEAFF.

There are a few counts of this clonotype. The chain couples TRBV29-1 to TRBJ2-7, with TRBD1 matching 12 bases. Germline loops: CDR1 SQVTM, CDR2 ANQGSEA. This CDR3 contains 15 residues. V shed 1 base and J 7 bases; nucleotides not matched to a gene: 8. The CDR3 reads CSVEVRGQGAREQYF. Here the CDR3 DNA reads TGCAGCGTTGAAGTGCGGGGACAGGGGGCGCGGGAGCAGTACTTC.

This clonotype was counted many times. The rearrangement joins TRBV7-9 to TRBJ2-5; D unresolved. V dropped 2 bases and J dropped 8 bases, with 9 bases sitting between them. Germline loops: CDR1 SEHNR, CDR2 FQNEAQ (reference sequence). There are 12 residues in the CDR3. CDR3 coding DNA: TGTGCCAGCAGCTTAACCCAACAAACCCAGTACTTC. Translated: CASSLTQQTQYF.

The chain is built from TRBV29-1 and TRBJ1-1; D possibly corresponds to TRBD1 (5 bases). Germline V gene data show CDR1 as SQVTM and CDR2 as ANQGSEA. CDR3 length: 12 amino acids. V was shortened by 3 bases and J by 1 base, with 6 bases between the two germline ends. The CDR3 sequence is CSVDRGNTEAFF. The DNA of the CDR3 is TGCAGCGTTGATAGGGGGAACACTGAAGCTTTCTTT.

The chain combines TRBV29-1 with TRBJ1-6, with D perhaps matching TRBD1 (5 bases). Germline CDR1 SQVTM, CDR2 ANQGSEA. V lost 5 bases, J lost 11 bases, and 13 bases lay in between. This CDR3 spans 12 amino acids. CDR3 sequence (DNA): TGCAGCGTTTCAGACAGTTCGACACCCCTCCACTTT. Protein product: CSVSDSSTPLHF.

In this sample, this clonotype turned up many times. The rearrangement uses TRBV7-2 and TRBJ1-4, with a tentative D call TRBD1 (6 bases). V lost 5 bases, J lost 4 bases, and 11 bases lay in between. CDR1 and CDR2 from the germline V gene are SGHTA and FQGNSA. CDR3 length: 14 residues. This CDR3 is CASSVGQYNEKLFF. CDR3 bases: TGTGCCAGCAGCGTCGGACAGTATAATGAAAAACTGTTTTTT.

Ten or more counts support this clonotype. The chain recombines TRBV12-3 or TRBV12-4 with TRBJ1-4, with D possibly matching TRBD1 (5 bases). This CDR3 has 12 amino acids. V gave up 7 bases and J gave up 13 bases, with 16 bases separating them. The CDR3 region is CASTGSGGSLFF. The CDR3 coding sequence is TGTGCCAGCACCGGGTCGGGGGGTTCACTGTTTTTT.

This clonotype has ten or more counts. V and J are TRBV20-1 and TRBJ1-2; D remains unclear. V was trimmed by 4 bases and J by 0 bases, leaving 12 bases between them. This CDR3 has 14 amino acids. Germline assignment: CDR1 DFQATT and CDR2 SNEGSKA (reference sequence). The CDR3 loop reads CSAIILGPNYGYTF. DNA for the CDR3: TGCAGTGCTATCATTTTAGGACCTAACTATGGCTACACCTTC.

This clonotype was recorded a few times. This sequence joins TRBV6-2 or TRBV6-3 and TRBJ2-3, with a tentative D call TRBD2 (7 bases). V shed 5 bases and J shed 2 bases, with 14 bases lying between them. The CDR3 totals 15 residues. CDR1 and CDR2 (germline): MNHEY, SVGEGT. Written as DNA, the CDR3 is TGTGCCAGCAGTGAGACGGGGGGCCCCACAGATACGCAGTATTTT. This gives the protein CASSETGGPTDTQYF.

This clonotype has a count of ten or more. This chain links TRBV6-2 or TRBV6-3 with TRBJ1-5, with TRBD1 as a possible D gene (5 bases). Germline CDR1 reads MNHEY; CDR2 reads SVGEGT. V dropped 7 bases and J dropped 1 base, with 17 bases sitting between them. This CDR3 comprises 16 residues. The CDR3 bases are TGTGCCAGCACCGGAGGGGAGGCCGTGAGCAATCAGCCCCAGCATTTT. It codes for CASTGGEAVSNQPQHF.